The 2 T cell receptor beta chains in this list originate from one sample, sequenced in a study of identical twins. TCRdb analysed the 5' RACE reads with MiXCR anew, one entry per CDR3 protein. The table has 400,000 to 550,000 distinct CDR3 sequences, 20% to 25% seen once. The same data also went into a second study, on T cells expressing NK-cell markers.

The sequencing input was CD4+ T cells sorted from blood. These receptors came from a woman in her late teens or twenties in good health.

The chain has TRBV5-1 and TRBJ2-3; 8 bases are shared with TRBD1. Germline assignment: CDR1 SGHRS and CDR2 YFSETQ. J gave up 5 bases and V 0 bases, and 5 bases lay outside the gene matches. The CDR3 has 15 residues. The CDR3 nucleotides are TGCGCCAGCAGCTTGGGTCAGGGGGCTAAAGATACGCAGTATTTT. Translation gives CASSLGQGAKDTQYF.

This clonotype was observed a handful of times. The V and J genes are TRBV5-1 and TRBJ1-3; D gene ambiguous. The ends were cut back, 5 bases at V and 1 base at J, with 7 bases in the middle. The CDR3 spans 13 residues. Looked up from germline, CDR1 is SGHRS and CDR2 is YFSETQ. The CDR3: CASSSQSGNTIYF. CDR3 nucleotide sequence: TGCGCCAGCAGTTCGCAGTCTGGAAACACCATATATTTT.